The clone carrying this T cell receptor (beta chain) was counted ten times or more. TCRdb reprocessed the 5' RACE reads via MiXCR and lists one record per CDR3 protein. Here the sample spans about 13,000 distinct CDR3 sequences, 4.9% being singletons. This CDR3 contains 14 residues. Germline V gene lookup returns CDR1 DFQATT and CDR2 SNEGSKA (reference sequence). Between the trimmed V and J ends, which lost 4 bases and 5 bases, there was a span of 17 bases. This record belongs to a study of T cells after yellow fever vaccination. Study-wide results and caveats: The CD4 and CD8 compartments had a small share of their clonotypes in common. Weaker, the secondary response peaked sooner, at day 5 versus 15. Sorted memory cells at day 0 lacked detectable levels of almost all vaccine-responding clonotypes. Reappearance after the booster was seen for most primary-vaccination clones, at 95% to 97% CD4 and 75% to 90% CD8.

This TCR was recovered from a young man who received the YFV17D yellow fever vaccine. This rearrangement joins TRBV20-1 to TRBJ2-5; no reliable D call. This material consisted of PBMCs, either bulk or a sorted T-cell subset (CD4+, CD8+, memory, or dextramer-sorted; not recorded which), taken 45 days after the yellow fever booster vaccination. CDR3 sequence: CSAMTPDGRETQYF. CDR3 nucleotides: TGCAGTGCTATGACACCCGACGGAAGGGAGACCCAGTACTTC.